A single T cell receptor (beta chain) is shown here with its context. This table comes from immunoSEQ multiplex PCR, and its TCRdb copy is limited to in-frame clones, with some not included. This sample yields 87,000 or so clones, of which approximately 86% are seen a single time; approximately 2.8% belongs to the top ten. Germline V gives CDR1 KGHSH, CDR2 LQKENI. This CDR3 is built from 16 residues. Germline trimming cut 3 bases from V and 4 bases from J; bases unmatched to any gene: 8. The data stem from a study of blood T cell repertoires in COVID-19. Sequenced sample: peripheral blood. The sequence was obtained from a woman at least 80 years old with COVID-19, enrolled during active disease. The chain links TRBV18 to TRBJ2-7; TRBD2 agrees at 11 bases. Here the CDR3 DNA reads TGTGCCAGCTCACCGGGTAGCGGGAGGGCCTATTACGAGCAGTACTTC. Translated: CASSPGSGRAYYEQYF.